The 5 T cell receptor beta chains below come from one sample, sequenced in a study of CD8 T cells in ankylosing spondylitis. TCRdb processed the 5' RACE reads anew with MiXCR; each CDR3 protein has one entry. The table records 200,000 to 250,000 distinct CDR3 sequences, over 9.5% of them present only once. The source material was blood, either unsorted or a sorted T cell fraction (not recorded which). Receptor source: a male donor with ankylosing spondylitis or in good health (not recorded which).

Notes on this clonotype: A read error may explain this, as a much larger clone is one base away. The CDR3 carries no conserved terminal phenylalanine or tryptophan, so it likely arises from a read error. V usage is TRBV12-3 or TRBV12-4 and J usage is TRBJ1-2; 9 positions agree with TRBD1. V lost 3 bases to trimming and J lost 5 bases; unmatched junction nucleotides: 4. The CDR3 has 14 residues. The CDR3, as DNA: TGTGCCAGCAGTTTCTCACAGGGGGCGTATGGCTACACCTCC. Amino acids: CASSFSQGAYGYTS.

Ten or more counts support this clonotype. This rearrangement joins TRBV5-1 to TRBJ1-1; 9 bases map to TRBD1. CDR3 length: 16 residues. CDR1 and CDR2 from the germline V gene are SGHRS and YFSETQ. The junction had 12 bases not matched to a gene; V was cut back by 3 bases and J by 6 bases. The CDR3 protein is CASSSFETGGNSEAFF. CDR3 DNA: TGCGCCAGCAGCTCCTTTGAAACAGGGGGCAACTCTGAAGCTTTCTTT.

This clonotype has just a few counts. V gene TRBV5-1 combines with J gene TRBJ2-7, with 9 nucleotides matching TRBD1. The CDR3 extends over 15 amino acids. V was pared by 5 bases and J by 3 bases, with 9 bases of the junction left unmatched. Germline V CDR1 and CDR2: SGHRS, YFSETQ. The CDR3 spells CASRQGAGISYEQYF. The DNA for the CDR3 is TGCGCCAGCAGACAGGGGGCCGGAATAAGCTACGAGCAGTACTTC.

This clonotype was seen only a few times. The CDR3 DNA reads TGTGCCAGCAGCTTAAGCCAGGGGACCTACGAGCAGTACTTC. The encoded protein is CASSLSQGTYEQYF. This chain joins TRBV7-2 and TRBJ2-7, with a weak D call TRBD1 (6 bases). Germline loops: CDR1 SGHTA, CDR2 FQGNSA. The CDR3 is 14 amino acids. The V end was cut by 2 bases, the J end by 2 bases, with 10 bases between.

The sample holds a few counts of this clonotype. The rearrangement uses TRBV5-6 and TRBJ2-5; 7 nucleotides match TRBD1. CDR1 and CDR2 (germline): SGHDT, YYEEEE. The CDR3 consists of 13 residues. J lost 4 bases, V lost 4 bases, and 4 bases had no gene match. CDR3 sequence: CASSKTGSETQYF. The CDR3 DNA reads TGTGCCAGCAGCAAGACAGGGTCAGAGACCCAGTACTTC.